The 17 T cell receptor beta chains in this list originate from one sample, sequenced in a study of blood T cell repertoires in COVID-19. Measured with immunoSEQ multiplex PCR; TCRdb has only the in-frame clones, and not every one. The data show under 200,000 clones, with roughly 88% seen just once and 13% held by the top ten. The source material was PBMCs or T cells enriched from blood (not recorded which). These receptors were collected from a woman aged 55-70 years who had recovered from COVID-19.

The chain couples TRBV5-8 to TRBJ1-5; 9 bases fit TRBD1. This CDR3 is 15 amino acids long. Germline assignment: CDR1 SGHTS and CDR2 YDEGEE. V trimming: 4 bases; J trimming: 6 bases; junction bases outside the gene matches: 8. The CDR3 DNA reads as TGTGCCAGCAGCCCGGACAGGGGCTCGGGTCAGCCCCAGCATTTT. Translated: CASSPDRGSGQPQHF.

The chain has TRBV6-5 and TRBJ2-7, with TRBD1 as a possible D gene (6 bases). The CDR3 consists of 15 residues. V gave up 0 bases and J gave up 2 bases, with 11 bases separating them. CDR1 MNHEY and CDR2 SVGAGI come from the germline V gene. CDR3 nucleotide sequence: TGTGCCAGCAGTTACTCCGCCACAGGGACCTACGAGCAGTACTTC. It encodes CASSYSATGTYEQYF.

The chain combines TRBV2 with TRBJ2-7; D unclear. The CDR3 extends over 11 amino acids. Germline CDR1 and CDR2: SNHLY and FYNNEI. Trimming shortened V by 6 bases and J by 5 bases, and 8 bases separated the two germline ends. CDR3 in DNA: TGTGCCAGCAGGGCCACCCACGAGCAGTACTTC. The encoded protein is CASRATHEQYF. Drawing the rest from reference TRBV2 and TRBJ2-7, the complete variable domain is EPEVTQTPSHQVTQMGQEVILRCVPISNHLYFYWYRQILGQKVEFLVSFYNNEISEKSEIFDDQFSVERPDGSNFTLKIRSTKLEDSAMYFCASRATHEQYFGPGTRLTVT.

The chain is built from TRBV9 and TRBJ1-3; possible D gene TRBD1, 6 bases. This CDR3 contains 15 residues. Germline V gene lookup returns CDR1 SGDLS and CDR2 YYNGEE. The ends were cut back, 0 bases at V and 4 bases at J, with 11 bases in the middle. The DNA for the CDR3 is TGTGCCAGCAGCGTAGCTCCGGGACAAGGAAACACCATATATTTT. Translated, it gives CASSVAPGQGNTIYF.

V and J are TRBV7-9 and TRBJ2-7, with 9 bases fitting TRBD1. After removal of 6 bases from V and 5 bases from J, the junction contained 8 bases not matched to a gene. CDR3 length: 14 amino acids. Looked up from germline, CDR1 is SEHNR and CDR2 is FQNEAQ (reference sequence). CDR3 nucleotides: TGTGCCAGCAGATTAATCGGGGACAGGGACGAGCAGTACTTC. This encodes CASRLIGDRDEQYF.

Comments on this clone: Other nucleotide sequences from this sample produce the same CDR3. The CDR3 protein is CASSPDKNTEAFF. The CDR3 nucleotides read TGTGCCAGCAGCCCCGACAAGAACACTGAAGCTTTCTTT. The chain employs TRBV3-1 (or the pseudogene TRBV3-2) and TRBJ1-1; no definite D call. This CDR3 is 13 amino acids long. The V gene's germline CDR1 is LGHDT and CDR2 YNNKEL (reference sequence). Trimming cost V 4 bases and J 1 base, with 7 bases left between them.

This clone was seen more than once but under ten times. The J gene is TRBJ2-3, the V gene TRBV9; D might be TRBD1 (5 bases). CDR3 length: 16 residues. Between the trimmed V and J ends, which lost 0 bases and 4 bases, there was a span of 15 bases. CDR1 and CDR2 (germline): SGDLS, YYNGEE. CDR3 residues: CASSVGLGRVADTQYF. CDR3 sequence (DNA): TGTGCCAGCAGCGTAGGGTTGGGCAGGGTAGCAGATACGCAGTATTTT.

This chain connects TRBV27 to TRBJ2-7; D may be TRBD2 (6 bases). CDR3 length: 13 amino acids. The ends were cut back, 4 bases at V and 6 bases at J, with 13 bases in the middle. Germline assignment: CDR1 MNHEY and CDR2 SMNVEV (reference sequence). CDR3 sequence reads: CASSWGVGSEQYF. CDR3 sequence (DNA): TGTGCCAGCAGTTGGGGGGTTGGCAGCGAGCAGTACTTC.

V and J are TRBV6-5 and TRBJ2-1; 9 nucleotides line up with TRBD2. V lost 6 bases and J lost 4; bases outside the gene matches: 7. The CDR3 consists of 15 residues. From germline, CDR1 is MNHEY and CDR2 SVGAGI. The CDR3 bases are TGTGCCAGCAGGGCTACTAGCGGGTTTTACAATGAGCAGTTCTTC. It yields the protein CASRATSGFYNEQFF.

This chain joins TRBV27 and TRBJ1-1; perhaps TRBD1 as D (5 bases). The CDR3 contains 12 residues. Germline V gives CDR1 MNHEY, CDR2 SMNVEV (reference sequence). The V end was cut by 6 bases, the J end by 4 bases, with 9 bases between. In nucleotides, the CDR3 is TGTGCCAGCAGGCCCAGGGCCACTGAAGCTTTCTTT. Residues: CASRPRATEAFF.

The genes are TRBV7-9 and TRBJ1-1; no reliable D call. Per the germline V gene, CDR1 is SEHNR and CDR2 is FQNEAQ (reference sequence). The CDR3 has 13 amino acids. The germline V and J ends were trimmed by 1 base and 5 bases, with 8 bases remaining between them. The CDR3 here is CASSLDAGTEAFF. CDR3 sequence (DNA): TGTGCCAGCAGCTTAGATGCGGGTACTGAAGCTTTCTTT.

J is TRBJ2-5 and V is TRBV5-1; D unclear. The CDR3 is made up of 14 amino acids. V was clipped by 1 base and J by 2 bases, with 9 bases between them. Germline loops: CDR1 SGHRS, CDR2 YFSETQ. The CDR3 spells CASSLNSPQETQYF. For the CDR3, the DNA is TGCGCCAGCAGCTTGAACAGCCCGCAAGAGACCCAGTACTTC. Full variable domain (missing parts from reference TRBV5-1 and TRBJ2-5): KAGVTQTPRYLIKTRGQQVTLSCSPISGHRSVSWYQQTPGQGLQFLFEYFSETQRNKGNFPGRFSGRQFSNSRSEMNVSTLELGDSALYLCASSLNSPQETQYFGPGTRLLVL.

Worth noting for this clone: The same CDR3 also results from other DNA sequences found in this sample. V and J are TRBV5-1 and TRBJ1-1; the match to TRBD1 covers 10 bases. Germline lookup yields CDR1 SGHRS and CDR2 YFSETQ. V trimming: 4 bases; J trimming: 1 base; junction bases outside the gene matches: 1. The CDR3 contains 14 residues. The CDR3 region is CASSRTGGNTEAFF. In DNA, the CDR3 is TGCGCCAGCAGCAGGACAGGGGGGAACACTGAAGCTTTCTTT.

V usage is TRBV5-1 and J usage is TRBJ2-2; 9 positions match TRBD1. Germline values: CDR1 SGHRS, CDR2 YFSETQ. The CDR3 runs 15 residues. Unmatched junction bases numbered 4, after V lost 3 bases and J lost 4 bases. The CDR3, as DNA: TGCGCCAGCAGCTCCGGGACAGGGACCACCGGGGAGCTGTTTTTT. It is translated as CASSSGTGTTGELFF.

This clone was picked up one time. This chain connects TRBV7-9 to TRBJ2-2, with TRBD1 matching over 8 bases. The CDR3 length is 16 residues. Trimming at V came to 4 bases and at J to 6 bases, leaving 10 bases not matched to a gene. Germline V CDR1 and CDR2: SEHNR, FQNEAQ (reference sequence). The DNA of the CDR3 is TGTGCCAGCAGCTCACATTCAGGGGGCGCATCCGGGGAGCTGTTTTTT. It codes for CASSSHSGGASGELFF. Supplemented by reference TRBV7-9 and TRBJ2-2, the full variable domain reads DTGVSQNPRHKITKRGQNVTFRCDPISEHNRLYWYRQTLGQGPEFLTYFQNEAQLEKSRLLSDRFSAERPKGSFSTLEIQRTEQGDSAMYLCASSSHSGGASGELFFGEGSRLTVL.

The CDR3 DNA reads as TGTGCCAGCAGTTTACCAGGACAGACCAATCAGCCCCAGCATTTT. It codes for CASSLPGQTNQPQHF. This chain links TRBV28 with TRBJ1-5, with a weak D call TRBD1 (6 bases). Trimming stripped 2 bases from V and 3 bases from J, with 11 bases between. The CDR3 covers 15 residues. CDR1 and CDR2 (germline): MDHEN, SYDVKM.

The chain recombines TRBV27 with TRBJ1-5; maybe TRBD1 (6 bases). The length of the CDR3 is 14 residues. V was trimmed by 5 bases and J by 3 bases, leaving 11 bases between them. Germline CDR1 is MNHEY and CDR2 is SMNVEV (reference sequence). CDR3 sequence (DNA): TGTGCCAGCAGTCAACAGGGAGTCAATCAGCCCCAGCATTTT. Its translation is CASSQQGVNQPQHF.